This T cell receptor (beta chain) was recovered during a study of CD8 T cells in ankylosing spondylitis. This clonotype was recorded many times. Its specificity is unknown. Study-wide findings and caveats: Ankylosing spondylitis blood seemed to carry a telltale TCR beta motif made of about 8 highly homologous variants.

The CDR3 contains 14 residues. Trimming left V 0 bases short and J 1 base short, with 9 bases between. The V gene's germline CDR1 is DFQATT and CDR2 SNEGSKA (reference sequence). Libraries for TCR beta were made by quantitative 5'-RACE with molecular barcodes. TCRdb called the 5' RACE reads again in MiXCR, with one record for every CDR3 protein. The sample has some 130,000 distinct CDR3 sequences, 7.3% seen once. The V call is TRBV20-1, the J call TRBJ1-2; D gene unclear. The receptor's source is a female donor with ankylosing spondylitis or in good health (not recorded which). Input material: blood, either unsorted or a sorted T cell fraction (not recorded which). CDR3 amino acids: CSARDEVHNYGYTF. The CDR3 region has the DNA TGCAGTGCTAGAGATGAAGTTCATAACTATGGCTACACCTTC.